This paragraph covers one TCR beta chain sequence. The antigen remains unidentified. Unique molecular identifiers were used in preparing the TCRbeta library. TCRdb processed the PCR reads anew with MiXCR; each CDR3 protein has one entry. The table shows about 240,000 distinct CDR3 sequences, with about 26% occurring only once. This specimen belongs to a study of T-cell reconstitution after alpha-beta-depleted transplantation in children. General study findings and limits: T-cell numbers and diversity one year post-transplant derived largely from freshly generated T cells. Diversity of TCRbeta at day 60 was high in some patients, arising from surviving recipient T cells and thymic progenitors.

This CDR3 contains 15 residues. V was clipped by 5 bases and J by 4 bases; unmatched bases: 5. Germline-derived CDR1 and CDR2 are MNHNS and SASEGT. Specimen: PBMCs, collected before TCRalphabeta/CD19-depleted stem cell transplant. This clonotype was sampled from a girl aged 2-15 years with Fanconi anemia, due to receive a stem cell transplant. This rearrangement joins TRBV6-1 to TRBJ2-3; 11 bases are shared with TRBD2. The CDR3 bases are TGTGCCAGCAGTCGGGATAGCGGGGGGGCAGATACGCAGTATTTT. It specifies CASSRDSGGADTQYF.